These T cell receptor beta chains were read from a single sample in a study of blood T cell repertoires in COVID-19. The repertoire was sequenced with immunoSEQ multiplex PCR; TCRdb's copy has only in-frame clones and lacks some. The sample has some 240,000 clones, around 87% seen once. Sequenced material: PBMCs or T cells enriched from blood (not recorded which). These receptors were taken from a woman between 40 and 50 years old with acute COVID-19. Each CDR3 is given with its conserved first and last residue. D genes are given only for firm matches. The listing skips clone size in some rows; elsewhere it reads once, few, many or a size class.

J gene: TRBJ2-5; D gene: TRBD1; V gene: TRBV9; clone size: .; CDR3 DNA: TGTGCCAGCAGCCTTTGGACAGGGCACCAAGAGACCCAGTACTTC; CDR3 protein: CASSLWTGHQETQYF
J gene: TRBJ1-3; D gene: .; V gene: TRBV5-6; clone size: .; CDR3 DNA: TGTGCCAGCAGCTTGGGAGCTTTTGGAAACACCATATATTTT; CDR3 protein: CASSLGAFGNTIYF
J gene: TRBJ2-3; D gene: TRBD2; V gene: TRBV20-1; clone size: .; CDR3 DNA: TGCAGTGCTAGTGGCGGGAGCGGCACAGATACGCAGTATTTT; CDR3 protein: CSASGGSGTDTQYF
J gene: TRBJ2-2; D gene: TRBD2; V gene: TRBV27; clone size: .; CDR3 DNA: TGTGCCAGCAGCGAAACCGGGACTAGCGGGAGGGAGGAGCTGTTTTTT; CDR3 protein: CASSETGTSGREELFF
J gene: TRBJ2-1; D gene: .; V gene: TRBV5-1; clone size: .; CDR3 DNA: TGCGCCAGCAGCTTGGTAAAGACCGGAGGGCCCCTATACAATGAGCAGTTCTTC; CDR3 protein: CASSLVKTGGPLYNEQFF
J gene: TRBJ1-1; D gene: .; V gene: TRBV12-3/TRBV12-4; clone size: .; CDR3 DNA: TGTGCCAGCAGTTACCCTGAGGGTGCTGAAGCTTTCTTT; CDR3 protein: CASSYPEGAEAFF
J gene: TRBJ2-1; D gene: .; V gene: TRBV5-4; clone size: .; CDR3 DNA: TGTGCCAGCAGCACCTCTCGTCCTGGGCGCAATGAGCAGTTCTTC; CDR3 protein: CASSTSRPGRNEQFF
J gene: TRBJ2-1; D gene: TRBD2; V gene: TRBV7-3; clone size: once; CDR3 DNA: TGTGCCAGCAGCGGGTGGGGTAGCGGGACCAATGAGCAGTTCTTC; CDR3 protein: CASSGWGSGTNEQFF
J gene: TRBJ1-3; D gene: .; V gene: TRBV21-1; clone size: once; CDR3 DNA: TGTGCCAGCAGCAACGCCAGATACTCTGGAAACACCATATATTTT; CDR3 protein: CASSNARYSGNTIYF
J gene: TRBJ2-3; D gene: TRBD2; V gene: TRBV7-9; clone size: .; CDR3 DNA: TGTGCCAGCAGCTTGTCTAGCGGGAGCCTTGCAGATACGCAGTATTTT; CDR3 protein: CASSLSSGSLADTQYF
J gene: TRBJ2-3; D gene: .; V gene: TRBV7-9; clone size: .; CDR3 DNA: TGTGCCAGCAGCGCGCTAGTGGATACGCAGTATTTT; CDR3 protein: CASSALVDTQYF
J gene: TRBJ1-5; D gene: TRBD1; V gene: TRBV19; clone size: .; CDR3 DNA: TGTGCCAGTATCCCAGCCGGGACAGGGGGGAATCAGCCCCAGCATTTT; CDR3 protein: CASIPAGTGGNQPQHF
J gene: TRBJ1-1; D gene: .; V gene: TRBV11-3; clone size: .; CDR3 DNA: TGTGCCAGCAGCCAAAGCGGACAGATGAACACTGAAGCTTTCTTT; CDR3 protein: CASSQSGQMNTEAFF
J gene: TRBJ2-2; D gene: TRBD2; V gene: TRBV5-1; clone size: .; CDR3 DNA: TGCGCCAGCAGCCAACTAGCGGGAGACACCGGGGAGCTGTTTTTT; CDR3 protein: CASSQLAGDTGELFF
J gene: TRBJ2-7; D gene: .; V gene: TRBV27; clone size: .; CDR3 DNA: TGTGCCACTCAGAGGCCGGGCTCCTACGAGCAGTACTTC; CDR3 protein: CATQRPGSYEQYF
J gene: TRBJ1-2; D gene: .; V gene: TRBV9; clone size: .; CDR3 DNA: TGTGCCAGCAGCTCCCATCTAGGAGGGCACCTATCCTATGGCTACACCTTC; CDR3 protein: CASSSHLGGHLSYGYTF
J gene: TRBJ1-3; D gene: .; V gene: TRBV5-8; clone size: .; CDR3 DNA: TGTGCCAGCAGCTTGGCGTTCGGGAGCTCTGGAAACACCATATATTTT; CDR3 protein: CASSLAFGSSGNTIYF
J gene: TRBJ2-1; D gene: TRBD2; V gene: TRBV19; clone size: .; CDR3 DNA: TGTGCCAGTAGTGGGAAGCGGGAGATCAATGAGCAGTTCTTC; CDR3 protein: CASSGKREINEQFF
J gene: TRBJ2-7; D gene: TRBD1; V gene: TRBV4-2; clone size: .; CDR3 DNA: TGTGCCAGCAGCCAAGAGGGACAGGGAGCCTTCGGGTACGAGCAGTACTTC; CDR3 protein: CASSQEGQGAFGYEQYF
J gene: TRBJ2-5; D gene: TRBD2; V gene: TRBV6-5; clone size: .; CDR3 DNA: TGTGCCAGCAGTAATAGCGGGAGTAAAGAGACCCAGTACTTC; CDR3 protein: CASSNSGSKETQYF
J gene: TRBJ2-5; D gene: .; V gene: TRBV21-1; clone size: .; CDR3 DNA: TGTGCCAGCAGCAAAGTCTTTAGCGGGGGACAAGAGACCCAGTACTTC; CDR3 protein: CASSKVFSGGQETQYF
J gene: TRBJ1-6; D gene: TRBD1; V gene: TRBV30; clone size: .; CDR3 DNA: TGTGCCGCAAAACAGGGGCCCTCACCCCTCCACTTT; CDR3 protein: CAAKQGPSPLHF
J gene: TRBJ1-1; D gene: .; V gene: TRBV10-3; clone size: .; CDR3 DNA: TGTGCCATCAGTGAATCTAGCGGGGGGGCAGCTTTCTTT; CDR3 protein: CAISESSGGAAFF
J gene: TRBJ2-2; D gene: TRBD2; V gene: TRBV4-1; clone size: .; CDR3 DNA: TGCGCCAGCAGCCGTCAACTAGCGGGAGGGGGCACCGGGGAGCTGTTTTTT; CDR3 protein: CASSRQLAGGGTGELFF
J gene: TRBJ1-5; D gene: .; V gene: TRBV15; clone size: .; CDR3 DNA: TGTGCCACCAGCAGGCAACTTAGCAATCAGCCCCAGCATTTT; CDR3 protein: CATSRQLSNQPQHF
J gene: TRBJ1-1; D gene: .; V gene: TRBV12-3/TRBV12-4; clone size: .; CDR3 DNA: TGTGCCAGCAGTGCGGTGTCAGACACTGAAGCTTTCTTT; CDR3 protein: CASSAVSDTEAFF
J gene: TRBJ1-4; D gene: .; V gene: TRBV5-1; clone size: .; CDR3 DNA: TGCGCCAGCAGCCCTTACGACTCCGGGGGTGAAAAACTGTTTTTT; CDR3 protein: CASSPYDSGGEKLFF
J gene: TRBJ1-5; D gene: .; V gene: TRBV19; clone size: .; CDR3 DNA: TGTGCCAGTAGTACCCCACAGGACAGCCACAATCAGCCCCAGCATTTT; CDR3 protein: CASSTPQDSHNQPQHF
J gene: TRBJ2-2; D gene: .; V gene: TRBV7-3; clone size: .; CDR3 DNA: TGTGCCAGCAGCTTAGTCGGGGGAGAGGGCACCGGGGAGCTGTTTTTT; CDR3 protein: CASSLVGGEGTGELFF
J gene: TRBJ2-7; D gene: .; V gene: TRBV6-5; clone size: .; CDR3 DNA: TGTGCCAGCAGTCGGGCCCAGGGGTGGAACGAGCAGTACTTC; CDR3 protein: CASSRAQGWNEQYF
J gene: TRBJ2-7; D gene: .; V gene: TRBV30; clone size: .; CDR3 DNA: TGTGCCTGGAGTGTATACTACGAAGATTACGAGCAGTACTTC; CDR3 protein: CAWSVYYEDYEQYF
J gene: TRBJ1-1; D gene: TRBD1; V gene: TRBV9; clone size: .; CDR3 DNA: TGTGCCAGCAGCGTAGACAGGGGGCAGGGGGGTGAAGCTTTCTTT; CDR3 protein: CASSVDRGQGGEAFF
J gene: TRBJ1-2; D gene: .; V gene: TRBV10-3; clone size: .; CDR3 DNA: TGTGCCATCAGTGAGGTGTCAGGGGATGGCTACACCTTC; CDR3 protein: CAISEVSGDGYTF
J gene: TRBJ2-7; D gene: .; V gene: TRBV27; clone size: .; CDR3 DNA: TGTGCCAGCAGTCCAGAGGGTTTCTACGAGCAGTACTTC; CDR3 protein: CASSPEGFYEQYF
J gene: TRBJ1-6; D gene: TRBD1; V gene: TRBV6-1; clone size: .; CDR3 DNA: TGTGCCAGCAGTGAAGCAGACAGGGGTTCACCCCTCCACTTT; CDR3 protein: CASSEADRGSPLHF
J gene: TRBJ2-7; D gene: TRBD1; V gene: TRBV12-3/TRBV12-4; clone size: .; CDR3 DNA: TGTGCCAGCAGAAGGACAGGAGCCTACGAGCAGTACTTC; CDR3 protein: CASRRTGAYEQYF
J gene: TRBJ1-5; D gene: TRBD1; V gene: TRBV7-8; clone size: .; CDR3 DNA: TGTGCCAGCAGCTTAGCGTCGGTTACAGGGGGCGCCGGGGATCAGCCCCAGCATTTT; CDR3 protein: CASSLASVTGGAGDQPQHF
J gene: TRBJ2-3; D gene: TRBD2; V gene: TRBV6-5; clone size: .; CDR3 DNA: TGTGCCAGCAGAACCCTAGCGGGAGTTAGAGATACGCAGTATTTT; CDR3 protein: CASRTLAGVRDTQYF
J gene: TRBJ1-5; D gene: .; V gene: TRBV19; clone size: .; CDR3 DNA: TGTGCCAGTAGTACCGGGACAAACCGAGGTCAGCCCCAGCATTTT; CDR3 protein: CASSTGTNRGQPQHF
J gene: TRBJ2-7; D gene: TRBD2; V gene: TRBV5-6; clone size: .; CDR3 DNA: TGTGCCAGCAGCGAAGGACTAGCGAACTCCTACGAGCAGTACTTC; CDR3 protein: CASSEGLANSYEQYF
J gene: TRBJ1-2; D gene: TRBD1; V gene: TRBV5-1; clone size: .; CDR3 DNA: TGCGCCAGCAGCTTGCACGACAGGGGACTCAGCTATGGCTACACCTTC; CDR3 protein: CASSLHDRGLSYGYTF
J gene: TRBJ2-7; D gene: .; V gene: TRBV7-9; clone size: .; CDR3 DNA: TGTGCCAGCAGCTTTGGGCCAGGCACATCCTACGAGCAGTACTTC; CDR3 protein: CASSFGPGTSYEQYF
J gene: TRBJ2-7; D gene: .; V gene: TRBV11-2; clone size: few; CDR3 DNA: TGTGCCAGCAGCTTAGTGGGAGTCTACGAGCAGTACTTC; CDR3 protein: CASSLVGVYEQYF
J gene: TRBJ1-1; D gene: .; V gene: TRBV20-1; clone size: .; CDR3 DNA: TGCAGTGCTGGAGGGCTCACTGAAGCTTTCTTT; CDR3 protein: CSAGGLTEAFF
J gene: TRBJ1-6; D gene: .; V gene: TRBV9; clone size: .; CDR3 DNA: TGTGCCAGCAGCGTAGGGGGGGATAATTCACCCCTCCACTTT; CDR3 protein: CASSVGGDNSPLHF
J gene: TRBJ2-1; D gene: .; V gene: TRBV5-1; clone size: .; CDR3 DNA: TGCGCCAGCAGCCCCCGGGTTGATGAGCAGTTCTTC; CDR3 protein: CASSPRVDEQFF
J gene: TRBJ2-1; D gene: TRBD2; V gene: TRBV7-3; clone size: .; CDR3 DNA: TGTGCCAGCAGCTTAACGGGCGGGAGAGGCTACAATGAGCAGTTCTTC; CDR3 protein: CASSLTGGRGYNEQFF
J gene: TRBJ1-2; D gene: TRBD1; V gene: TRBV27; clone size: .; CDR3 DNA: TGTGCCAGCCGGGGACAGGGGGTTAACTATGGCTACACCTTC; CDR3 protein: CASRGQGVNYGYTF
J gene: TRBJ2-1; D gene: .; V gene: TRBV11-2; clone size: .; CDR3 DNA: TGTGCCAGCAGCTTAGACGGAGGGGGCCGTGAGCAGTTCTTC; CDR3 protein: CASSLDGGGREQFF
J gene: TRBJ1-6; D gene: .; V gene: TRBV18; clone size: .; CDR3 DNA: TGTGCCAGCTCACCAGCAGGGGAGAGCTCCTATAATTCACCCCTCCACTTT; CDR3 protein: CASSPAGESSYNSPLHF
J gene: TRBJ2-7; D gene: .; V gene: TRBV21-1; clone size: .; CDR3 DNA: TGTGCCGGGCATAGCGGGAGTTTCTACGAGCAGTACTTC; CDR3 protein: CAGHSGSFYEQYF
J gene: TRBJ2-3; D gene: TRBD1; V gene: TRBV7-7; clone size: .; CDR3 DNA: TGTGCTAGCAGCTTAGTGCAGGACAGGGAGTTCGCAGATACGCAGTATTTT; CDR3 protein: CASSLVQDREFADTQYF
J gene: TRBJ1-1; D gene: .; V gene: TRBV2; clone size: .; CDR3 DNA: TGTGCCAGCAGGCCGAGGGGGATGGTTGCTGAAGCTTTCTTT; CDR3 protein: CASRPRGMVAEAFF
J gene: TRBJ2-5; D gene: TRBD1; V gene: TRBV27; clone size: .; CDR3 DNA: TGTGCCAGCAGTTCAGGGGGCAAAAAAGAGACCCAGTACTTC; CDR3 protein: CASSSGGKKETQYF
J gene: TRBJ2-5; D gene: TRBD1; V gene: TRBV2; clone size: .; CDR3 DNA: TGTGCCAGCACCCAGGGGGCAGAGGAGACCCAGTACTTC; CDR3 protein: CASTQGAEETQYF
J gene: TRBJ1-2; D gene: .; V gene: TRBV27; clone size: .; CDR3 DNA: TGTGCCAGCAGTTATGGTCAGTCCTATGGCTACACCTTC; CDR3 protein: CASSYGQSYGYTF
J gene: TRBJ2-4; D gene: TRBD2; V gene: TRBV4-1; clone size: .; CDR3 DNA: TGCGCCAGCAGCCAAGAACTAGCGGGAGTAAGTAGGGGGGCCAAAAACATTCAGTACTTC; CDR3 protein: CASSQELAGVSRGAKNIQYF
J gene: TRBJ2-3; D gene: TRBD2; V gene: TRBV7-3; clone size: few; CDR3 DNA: TGTGCCAGCAGCTTGTCTAGCGGGAGGGTTAGAGATACGCAGTATTTT; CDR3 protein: CASSLSSGRVRDTQYF
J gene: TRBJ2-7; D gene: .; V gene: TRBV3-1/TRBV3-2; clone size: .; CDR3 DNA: TGTGCCAGCAGCCAGGCAGGACAGCTTTCGGGAGAGCAGTACTTC; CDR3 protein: CASSQAGQLSGEQYF